A selection of T cell receptor beta chains follows, all from one sample in a study of shared clonotypes between healthy human individuals. TCRdb keeps only in-frame clones here, not all; method: immunoSEQ multiplex PCR. The sample lists about 2.4 million clones; 93% were seen once. Sequencing was done on a sample of naive CD4+ T cells from PBMCs. These receptors all come from a man between 18 and 35 years old in good health. Some clones in this sample may be carry-over from other donors' samples. The CDR3 runs from the conserved cysteine through the conserved F or W. A D gene is named only where the DNA matches it firmly. Clone size, where shown, is once, few, many, or a class for clones that have expanded.

>TRBJ2-1|NA|TRBD1|16|TRBV25-1
CASSSQGAVTYNEQFF
TGTGCCAGCAGTAGTCAGGGGGCAGTAACCTACAATGAGCAGTTCTTC
>TRBJ2-5|once|TRBD1|14|TRBV6-5
CASSLGQGEETQYF
TGTGCCAGCAGTTTGGGACAGGGAGAAGAGACCCAGTACTTC
>TRBJ2-3|NA|NA|14|TRBV15
CATSRERKTDTQYF
TGTGCCACCAGCAGAGAGCGGAAAACAGATACGCAGTATTTT
>TRBJ2-1|NA|TRBD2|15|TRBV10-1
CASSEGGSSYNEQFF
TGCGCCAGCAGTGAGGGCGGGAGCTCCTACAATGAGCAGTTCTTC
>TRBJ1-1|NA|NA|11|TRBV30
CACTILTVAFF
TGTGCCTGCACCATACTGACAGTAGCTTTCTTT
>TRBJ2-1|NA|TRBD1|16|TRBV27
CASRRQGVDSYNEQFF
TGTGCCAGCAGGCGACAGGGTGTTGACTCCTACAATGAGCAGTTCTTC
>TRBJ2-2|NA|NA|14|TRBV7-2
CASSLGPATGELFF
TGTGCCAGCAGCTTAGGACCGGCCACCGGGGAGCTGTTTTTT
>TRBJ1-2|NA|TRBD1|15|TRBV9
CASSPGTGGIGGYTF
TGTGCCAGCAGCCCAGGGACAGGGGGGATCGGTGGCTACACCTTC
>TRBJ2-7|NA|TRBD1|14|TRBV5-1
CASSPSQGSYEQYF
TGCGCCAGCAGCCCCTCACAGGGGTCCTACGAGCAGTACTTC
>TRBJ2-7|NA|NA|14|TRBV28
CASSLFSAFGEQYF
TGTGCCAGCAGTTTATTTTCGGCCTTCGGCGAGCAGTACTTC
>TRBJ2-3|NA|TRBD1|17|TRBV7-6
CASSLVGTGTFTDTQYF
TGTGCCAGCAGCTTAGTAGGGACAGGGACATTCACAGATACGCAGTATTTT
>TRBJ2-7|NA|NA|16|TRBV5-4
CASSLEGGPNSYEQYF
TGTGCCAGCAGCTTGGAGGGGGGCCCCAATTCCTACGAGCAGTACTTC
>TRBJ2-2|NA|TRBD1|15|TRBV30
CAWRREDRDNGELFF
TGTGCCTGGAGAAGGGAGGACAGGGATAACGGGGAGCTGTTTTTT
>TRBJ2-5|NA|TRBD2|17|TRBV5-1
CASSLGAGGPRGETQYF
TGCGCCAGCAGCTTGGGAGCGGGAGGGCCCCGAGGTGAGACCCAGTACTTC
>TRBJ2-1|NA|NA|12|TRBV5-6
CASSLGNSWEFF
TGTGCCAGCAGCTTGGGCAACTCATGGGAGTTCTTC
>TRBJ2-6|NA|NA|14|TRBV28
CASSSSSGANVLTF
TGTGCCAGCAGTTCCAGCTCTGGGGCCAACGTCCTGACTTTC
>TRBJ1-1|NA|TRBD1|16|TRBV19
CASSAPGQGFDTEAFF
TGTGCCAGTAGTGCGCCGGGACAGGGCTTCGACACTGAAGCTTTCTTT
>TRBJ2-3|NA|NA|14|TRBV5-1
CASNGGKRTDTQYF
TGCGCCAGCAACGGAGGGAAACGCACAGATACGCAGTATTTT
>TRBJ2-1|NA|TRBD2|17|TRBV9
CASSAKGLAASYNEQFF
TGTGCCAGCAGCGCGAAGGGACTAGCGGCCTCCTACAATGAGCAGTTCTTC
>TRBJ1-2|NA|NA|15|TRBV11-2
CASSLVRGRGNGYTF
TGTGCCAGCAGCTTAGTTAGGGGCAGGGGAAACGGCTACACCTTC
>TRBJ1-4|NA|NA|16|TRBV19
CASSILSAGTNEKLFF
TGTGCCAGTAGTATTCTCTCGGCAGGGACTAATGAAAAACTGTTTTTT
>TRBJ2-1|NA|TRBD2|18|TRBV9
CASSVGLAGGSSYNEQFF
TGTGCCAGCAGCGTAGGCCTAGCGGGAGGGAGCTCCTACAATGAGCAGTTCTTC
>TRBJ2-3|few|NA|15|TRBV6-6
CASSYPGGGTDTQYF
TGTGCCAGCAGTTACCCAGGAGGGGGCACAGATACGCAGTATTTT
>TRBJ2-3|NA|NA|14|TRBV15
CATSRVTSTDTQYF
TGTGCCACCAGCAGGGTAACTAGCACAGATACGCAGTATTTT
>TRBJ2-7|NA|NA|13|TRBV15
CATSRDRRDEQYF
TGTGCCACCAGCAGAGATAGGAGGGACGAGCAGTACTTC
>TRBJ2-1|NA|TRBD1|17|TRBV5-1
CASSFRYGQGSKLGQFF
TGCGCCAGCAGCTTTCGTTACGGACAGGGGAGTAAGCTAGGGCAGTTCTTC
>TRBJ1-1|NA|TRBD1|14|TRBV2
CASSSTGGNTEAFF
TGTGCCAGCAGCTCGACAGGGGGGAACACTGAAGCTTTCTTT
>TRBJ2-7|NA|NA|12|TRBV2
CASSEGRQAQYF
TGTGCCAGCAGCGAAGGGCGGCAGGCGCAGTACTTC
>TRBJ2-7|once|NA|16|TRBV5-1
CASSLASNRGSYEQYF
TGCGCCAGCAGCTTGGCGTCCAATCGGGGCTCCTACGAGCAGTACTTC
>TRBJ2-5|NA|TRBD2|17|TRBV11-3
CASSYGTSGSSLETQYF
TGTGCCAGCAGCTACGGGACTAGCGGGAGTTCGTTGGAGACCCAGTACTTC
>TRBJ1-1|NA|NA|13|TRBV6-4
CASSYRSNTEAFF
TGTGCCAGCAGTTATAGATCTAACACTGAAGCTTTCTTT
>TRBJ2-7|NA|NA|15|TRBV4-2
CASSPTRTDFYEQYF
TGTGCCAGCAGCCCGACTCGGACGGACTTCTACGAGCAGTACTTC
>TRBJ2-1|NA|TRBD2|17|TRBV5-1
CASSFNQLVAGNNEQFF
TGCGCCAGCAGCTTTAATCAACTAGTAGCGGGAAACAATGAGCAGTTCTTC
>TRBJ2-1|NA|TRBD2|16|TRBV5-1
CASSLELAGVSDEQFF
TGCGCCAGCAGCTTGGAACTAGCGGGAGTAAGCGATGAGCAGTTCTTC
>TRBJ2-7|NA|TRBD2|12|TRBV30
CASPREDYEQYF
TGTGCCAGCCCTCGGGAGGACTACGAGCAGTACTTC
>TRBJ2-3|once|NA|13|TRBV5-1
CASSFFSLDTQYF
TGCGCCAGCAGCTTTTTTTCGCTGGATACGCAGTATTTT
>TRBJ2-1|once|TRBD1|20|TRBV2
CASSEISLWGQGVGHNEQFF
TGTGCCAGCAGTGAGATTTCCTTGTGGGGACAGGGAGTAGGTCACAATGAGCAGTTCTTC